Following are 11 T cell receptor beta chains from one sample sequenced in a study of glioma-infiltrating T cells. The iRepertoire nested amplicon-rescue multiplex PCR amplified TCR alpha and beta CDR3s from RNA. A single record per CDR3 protein comes from TCRdb applying MiXCR to the multiplex PCR reads. This sample carries 170,000 or so distinct CDR3 sequences, around 40% of them seen once, and the ten largest clones take 5% to 5.5%. Source material: glioma tissue, nonneoplastic brain tissue, or PBMCs (not recorded which). Every receptor here comes from a human donor with low-grade glioma or glioblastoma, undergoing nonglioma brain surgery, or in good health (not recorded which).

This clonotype has at least ten counts. The chain has TRBV20-1 and TRBJ1-2; 7 bases fit TRBD1. The trim removed 5 bases at V and 7 bases at J, leaving 16 bases unmatched. CDR3 length: 15 residues. Germline lookup yields CDR1 DFQATT and CDR2 SNEGSKA (reference sequence). CDR3 bases: TGCAGTGCTGAAAGGCCGGGACAGACCGCTCGTGGCTACACCTTC. It yields the protein CSAERPGQTARGYTF.

To note about this clonotype: Given a much more abundant clone one base away, this may be a read error. This chain joins TRBV28 and TRBJ2-2; the D is unclear. CDR3 length: 13 amino acids. Trimming stripped 7 bases from V and 4 bases from J, with 10 bases between. Germline assignment: CDR1 MDHEN and CDR2 SYDVKM. The CDR3 here is CASTRDSTGELFF. CDR3 DNA: TGTGCCAGCACCCGCGACTCCACCGGGGAGCTGTTTTTT.

A word on this clonotype: A much larger clone differs from this one at a single base, so this may be a read error. The rearrangement uses TRBV27 and TRBJ2-7; D gene ambiguous. In germline, CDR1 is MNHEY, CDR2 SMNVEV (reference sequence). Trimming stripped 10 bases from V and 2 bases from J, with 12 bases between. The length of the CDR3 is 12 residues. The CDR3 DNA reads TGTGCCACTCGGACGGTCACCTACGAGCAGTACTTC. Translated, it gives CATRTVTYEQYF.

On this clonotype itself: Being one base from a much bigger clone, this may be a read error. J is TRBJ2-1 and V is TRBV20-1; 8 bases match TRBD2. Losses at the gene ends were 6 bases for V and 9 bases for J; bases not matched to a gene: 16. The CDR3 runs 15 residues. Germline CDR1 DFQATT, CDR2 SNEGSKA (reference sequence). CDR3 nucleotide sequence: TGCAGTGCGGGAGCGGGAGCCAGCCGGGCCGGTGAGCAGTTCTTC. It encodes CSAGAGASRAGEQFF.

This sequence joins TRBV28 and TRBJ2-1, with D maybe TRBD2 (6 bases). Trimming took 6 bases from V and 15 from J, leaving 24 bases between them. Germline CDR1 reads MDHEN; CDR2 reads SYDVKM. The CDR3 has 14 residues. CDR3 DNA sequence: TGTGCCAGCAGATTCCCGGGACTCTCGCCTGATCCGTTCTTC. Translation gives CASRFPGLSPDPFF.

The sample holds many counts of this clonotype. The CDR3 sequence is CASSLGWTEAFF. In DNA form, the CDR3 reads TGTGCCAGCAGTTTAGGGTGGACTGAAGCTTTCTTT. The chain is built from TRBV28 and TRBJ1-1; D is unclear. The CDR3 has 12 residues. Germline CDR1 reads MDHEN; CDR2 reads SYDVKM. Between the trimmed V and J ends, which lost 2 bases and 5 bases, there was a span of 6 bases.

With regard to this clonotype: A much more abundant neighbour one base away suggests this may be a read error. The J gene is TRBJ1-5, the V gene TRBV7-9; D not certain. The ends were cut back, 8 bases at V and 7 bases at J, with 12 bases in the middle. Germline lookup yields CDR1 SEHNR and CDR2 FQNEAQ (reference sequence). The CDR3 has 12 residues. This chain's CDR3 is CASWTSEQPQHF. The CDR3 DNA sequence: TGTGCCAGCTGGACCTCGGAACAGCCCCAGCATTTT.

This clonotype occurred many times. The chain joins TRBV2 to TRBJ2-7, with D tentatively TRBD2 (6 bases). CDR1 and CDR2 (germline): SNHLY, FYNNEI. V was trimmed by 8 bases and J by 4 bases, leaving 9 bases between them. The CDR3 has 11 residues. CDR3 sequence reads: CASQGGYEQYF. In DNA form, the CDR3 reads TGTGCCAGCCAGGGAGGATACGAGCAGTACTTC. The entire variable domain, with the rest obtained from reference TRBV2 and TRBJ2-7, is as follows: EPEVTQTPSHQVTQMGQEVILRCVPISNHLYFYWYRQILGQKVEFLVSFYNNEISEKSEIFDDQFSVERPDGSNFTLKIRSTKLEDSAMYFCASQGGYEQYFGPGTRLTVT.

The chain joins TRBV25-1 to TRBJ2-7; 7 bases are a match to TRBD1. The CDR3 spans 15 residues. Germline CDR1 MGHDK, CDR2 SYGVNS. Losses at the gene ends were 9 bases for V and 6 bases for J; bases not matched to a gene: 17. CDR3 bases: TGTGCCAGGAGTCTTACTAACAGGGGATTCTCCGAGCAGTACTTC. This codes for CARSLTNRGFSEQYF.

Note on this clonotype: This may stem from a read error, because a much larger clone lies one nucleotide away. The J gene is TRBJ2-1, the V gene TRBV4-1; no reliable D call. Germline V CDR1 and CDR2: MGHRA, YSYEKL. This CDR3 is 13 amino acids long. The V gene lost 5 bases and the J gene lost 8 bases, with 13 bases spanning the gap. The DNA of the CDR3 is TGCGCCAGCAGCACCGACGGTGGGGATGAGCAGTTCTTC. Protein: CASSTDGGDEQFF.

With regard to this clonotype: Possible read error: a much larger clone is one base away. The chain employs TRBV20-1 and TRBJ2-1, with TRBD2 matching over 8 bases. The V gene's germline CDR1 is DFQATT and CDR2 SNEGSKA (reference sequence). This CDR3 has 15 amino acids. The CDR3 sequence is CSARAPAGAYNGQFF. CDR3 sequence (DNA): TGCAGTGCTAGAGCCCCAGCGGGGGCCTACAATGGGCAGTTCTTC.